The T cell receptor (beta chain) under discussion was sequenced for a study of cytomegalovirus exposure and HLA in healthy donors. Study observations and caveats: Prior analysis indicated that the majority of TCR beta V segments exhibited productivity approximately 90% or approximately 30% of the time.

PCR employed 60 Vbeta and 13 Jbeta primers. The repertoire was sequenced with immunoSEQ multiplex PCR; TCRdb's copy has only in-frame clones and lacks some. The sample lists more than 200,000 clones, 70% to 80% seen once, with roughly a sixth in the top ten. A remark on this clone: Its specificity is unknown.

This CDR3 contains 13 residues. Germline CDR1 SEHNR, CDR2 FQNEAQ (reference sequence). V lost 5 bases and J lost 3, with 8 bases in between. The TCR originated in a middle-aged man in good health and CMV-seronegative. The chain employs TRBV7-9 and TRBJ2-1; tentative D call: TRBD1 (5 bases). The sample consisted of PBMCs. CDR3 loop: CASSLDSYNEQFF. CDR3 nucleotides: TGTGCCAGCAGCCTTGACAGCTACAATGAGCAGTTCTTC. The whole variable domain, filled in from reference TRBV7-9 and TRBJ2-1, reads DTGVSQNPRHKITKRGQNVTFRCDPISEHNRLYWYRQTLGQGPEFLTYFQNEAQLEKSRLLSDRFSAERPKGSFSTLEIQRTEQGDSAMYLCASSLDSYNEQFFGPGTRLTVL.